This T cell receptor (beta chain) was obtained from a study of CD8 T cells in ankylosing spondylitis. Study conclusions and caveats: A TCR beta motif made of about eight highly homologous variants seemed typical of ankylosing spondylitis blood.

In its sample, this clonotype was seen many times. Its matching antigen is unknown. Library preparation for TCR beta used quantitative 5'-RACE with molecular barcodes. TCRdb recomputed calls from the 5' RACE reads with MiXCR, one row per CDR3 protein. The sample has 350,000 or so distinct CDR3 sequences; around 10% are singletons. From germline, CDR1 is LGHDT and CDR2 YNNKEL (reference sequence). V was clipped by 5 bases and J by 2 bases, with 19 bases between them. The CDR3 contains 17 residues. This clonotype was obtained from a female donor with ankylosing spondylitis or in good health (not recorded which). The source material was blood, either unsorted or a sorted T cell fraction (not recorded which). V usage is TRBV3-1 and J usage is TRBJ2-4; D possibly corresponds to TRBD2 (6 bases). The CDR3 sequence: CASSFRLVQSPKNIQYF. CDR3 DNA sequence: TGTGCCAGCAGCTTTCGACTAGTCCAGTCTCCCAAAAACATTCAGTACTTC.